This TCR beta chain stems from a study of regulatory T cells in long-lasting Graves disease. Time point of the sample: newly diagnosed GD, antithyroid drugs for less than 3 months. PBMC-derived RNA was used for the TCR library. CDR3 regions were amplified by Arm-PCR using iRepertoire HTBI primers to build TCR beta libraries. MiXCR was run by TCRdb on the multiplex PCR reads, yielding one entry per CDR3 protein. The sample lists roughly 220,000 distinct CDR3 sequences, 18% occurring once. The CDR3 consists of 15 residues. Germline CDR1 reads MNHEY; CDR2 reads SMNVEV (reference sequence). V trimming: 3 bases; J trimming: 5 bases; junction bases outside the gene matches: 7.

The chain combines TRBV27 with TRBJ2-7; TRBD1 matches 10 bases. The clonotype comes from a female donor with Graves disease. The source material was peripheral blood mononuclear cells (PBMCs), sampled at new diagnosis, from a patient treated with antithyroid drugs. CDR3 sequence reads: CASSFLGTGDNEQYF. CDR3 in DNA: TGTGCCAGCAGTTTTTTAGGGACAGGGGATAACGAGCAGTACTTC.